This TCR beta chain was captured in a study of cytomegalovirus exposure and HLA in healthy donors. Across the whole study: Later analysis reported that the approximately 120 validation repertoires shared the platform of the roughly 710 first-cohort repertoires. Whole-study results and caveats: Specific recognition of CMV antigens was confirmed in vitro for a few chains (all CMV-associated). According to a subsequent analysis, TCR clusters from the first cohort were inclined to appear together in the 120 validation repertoires.

The data were produced by immunoSEQ multiplex PCR, yet TCRdb's version contains in-frame clones alone and is incomplete. The top ten clones hold roughly 1.2% of a sample with about 200,000 clones, about three quarters of them seen once. Concerning this clone itself: Its antigen is as yet unknown.

Looked up from germline, CDR1 is KGHSH and CDR2 is LQKENI. This CDR3 contains 14 residues. V dropped 3 bases and J dropped 8; count of bases not matched to a gene: 9. Specimen: PBMCs. The source is a woman younger than 45 in good health and CMV-seronegative. The V gene is TRBV18, the J gene TRBJ2-5; 7 nucleotides match TRBD1. CDR3 amino acids: CASSPRTGSSTQYF. The DNA of the CDR3 is TGTGCCAGCTCACCCAGGACAGGATCTAGTACCCAGTACTTC.